This T cell receptor (beta chain) was retrieved from a study of T cells in Graves' hyperthyroidism and ophthalmopathy. Findings and limits, study-wide: Peripheral blood also featured most of the thyroid clonotypes expanded above 0.001.

Amplified TCR beta CDR3 regions came from RNA transcripts. A set of HTBI primers served as the primers for a first-round RT-PCR of the TCR CDR3. TCRdb itself ran the multiplex PCR reads through MiXCR, one entry per CDR3 protein. The sample lists 550,000 to 600,000 distinct CDR3 sequences; approximately 15% were seen once. The CDR3 is 14 amino acids. From germline, CDR1 is SSHAT and CDR2 FNYEAQ (reference sequence). This clonotype was seen repeatedly, ten times or more. Its antigen is still unknown. A junction end diverges from the germline sequence, so it may reflect a read error. The TCR sequence derives from a woman between 18 and 29 years old with Graves' ophthalmopathy. The V and J genes are TRBV7-7 and TRBJ2-7, with D possibly TRBD2 on 5 matching bases. The sequenced material came from blood. The CDR3 coding sequence is TGTGCTAGCAGCTTAGCGAGAAATTCCTACGAGCAGTACTTC. It specifies CASSLARNSYEQYF.